The 11 T cell receptor beta chains below were found in one sample sequenced in a study of blood T cell repertoires in COVID-19. The method was immunoSEQ multiplex PCR; TCRdb's version includes in-frame clones alone and lacks a portion of them. The table records about 100,000 clones, around nine tenths of them present only once. The sample taken for sequencing was peripheral blood. The source is a man aged 80 or over with acute or convalescent COVID-19.

The chain links TRBV5-6 to TRBJ2-5, with 8 nucleotides matching TRBD2. The CDR3 runs 15 residues. V dropped 0 bases and J dropped 4; count of bases not matched to a gene: 5. Germline CDR1 is SGHDT and CDR2 is YYEEEE. The CDR3 DNA reads as TGTGCCAGCAGCTTGGTGCGGACTAGCAGAGAGACCCAGTACTTC. Amino acids: CASSLVRTSRETQYF.

V gene TRBV2 combines with J gene TRBJ1-1, with D possibly matching TRBD1 (6 bases). V was clipped by 4 bases and J by 1 base, with 13 bases between them. This CDR3 is 15 amino acids long. Germline CDR1 reads SNHLY; CDR2 reads FYNNEI. CDR3 coding DNA: TGTGCCAGCAGTGGGGCCGGGACACCGAACACTGAAGCTTTCTTT. Protein: CASSGAGTPNTEAFF.

The V gene is TRBV6-5, the J gene TRBJ2-7; D gene uncertain. The germline CDR1 and CDR2 sequences are MNHEY and SVGAGI. There are 14 residues in the CDR3. Trimming removed 0 bases at V and 0 bases at J, with 6 bases between. The CDR3 protein is CASSYSEFSYEQYF. Written as DNA, the CDR3 is TGTGCCAGCAGTTACTCCGAGTTCTCCTACGAGCAGTACTTC.

CDR3: CASSSWTGTYEQYF. The CDR3 DNA reads TGTGCCAGCAGTTCCTGGACAGGAACCTACGAGCAGTACTTC. V is TRBV6-5 and J is TRBJ2-7, with 7 bases that match TRBD1. Germline trimming cut 4 bases from V and 2 bases from J; bases unmatched to any gene: 5. Germline CDR1 and CDR2: MNHEY and SVGAGI. CDR3 size: 14 residues.

The chain employs TRBV5-6 and TRBJ2-1, with 10 nucleotides matching TRBD1. This CDR3 has 15 amino acids. Germline CDR1 reads SGHDT; CDR2 reads YYEEEE. After removal of 4 bases from V and 9 bases from J, the junction contained 10 bases not matched to a gene. CDR3 loop: CASSRRQGAFSEQFF. CDR3 sequence (DNA): TGTGCCAGCAGCCGACGACAGGGGGCATTCAGTGAGCAGTTCTTC.

This clone was picked up one time. This chain joins TRBV28 and TRBJ2-1, with D possibly being TRBD2 (6 bases). The CDR3 loop spans 15 amino acids. Germline V gene data show CDR1 as MDHEN and CDR2 as SYDVKM. V was shortened by 4 bases and J by 3 bases, with 13 bases between the two germline ends. CDR3 DNA sequence: TGTGCCAGCAGTTCTGGCGGGATCTACTACAATGAGCAGTTCTTC. It specifies CASSSGGIYYNEQFF.

The chain employs TRBV28 and TRBJ1-1, with D tentatively TRBD1 (6 bases). CDR1 MDHEN and CDR2 SYDVKM come from the germline V gene. There are 15 residues in the CDR3. Trimming cost V 2 bases and J 0 bases, with 10 bases left between them. Here the CDR3 reads CASSLLGHLNTEAFF. CDR3 bases: TGTGCCAGCAGTTTACTGGGACATTTGAACACTGAAGCTTTCTTT.

The chain recombines TRBV7-2 with TRBJ1-2, with 9 nucleotides matching TRBD1. The V segment lost 5 bases and the J segment 2 bases; nucleotides outside the gene matches: 9. CDR3 length: 16 residues. The germline V gene encodes CDR1 SGHTA and CDR2 FQGNSA. CDR3 amino acids: CASSPQGGTGNYGYTF. The DNA of the CDR3 is TGTGCCAGCAGCCCCCAGGGCGGGACAGGGAACTATGGCTACACCTTC. Combining the CDR3 with reference TRBV7-2 and TRBJ1-2 gives the whole variable domain GAGVSQSPSNKVTEKGKDVELRCDPISGHTALYWYRQSLGQGLEFLIYFQGNSAPDKSGLPSDRFSAERTGGSVSTLTIQRTQQEDSAVYLCASSPQGGTGNYGYTFGSGTRLTVV.

The V and J genes are TRBV6-5 and TRBJ1-6, with 8 bases aligning to TRBD1. The CDR3 contains 14 residues. Germline CDR1 MNHEY, CDR2 SVGAGI. V lost 4 bases and J lost 10; bases outside the gene matches: 6. The CDR3 nucleotides read TGTGCCAGCAGTTTGACAGGGGTGGAATCACCCCTCCACTTT. It yields the protein CASSLTGVESPLHF.

The chain recombines TRBV9 with TRBJ2-1, with TRBD2 identical over 10 bases. CDR3 size: 15 residues. Looked up from germline, CDR1 is SGDLS and CDR2 is YYNGEE. The junction had 0 bases not matched to a gene; V was cut back by 1 base and J by 2 bases. The CDR3 loop is CASSVLAGAYNEQFF. The CDR3 coding sequence is TGTGCCAGCAGCGTACTAGCGGGAGCCTACAATGAGCAGTTCTTC.

This rearrangement joins TRBV9 to TRBJ1-1; 8 bases map to TRBD1. CDR1 SGDLS and CDR2 YYNGEE come from the germline V gene. Trimming cost V 0 bases and J 1 base; bases outside gene matches: 5. CDR3 length: 16 amino acids. CDR3 in amino acids: CASSVGGDRGNTEAFF. In nucleotides, the CDR3 is TGTGCCAGCAGCGTAGGTGGTGACAGGGGGAACACTGAAGCTTTCTTT.